The sequence of this T cell receptor beta chain was determined in a study of T cell responses to AZD1222 COVID-19 vaccine. Concerning this clone: As yet, its antigen is unknown.

The CDR3 covers 15 residues. The V end was cut by 0 bases, the J end by 9 bases, with 12 bases between. Germline CDR1 is LNHNV and CDR2 is YYDKDF (reference sequence). General study findings and limits: Females made up more of the donors, who were largely white British, and clonal diversity may have come out too low. Researchers report vaccine-associated CD4 TCRs spanning spike, with dominance at 160-218 and 743-854. An increase in Spike-specific TCR breadth and depth was observed after two AZD1222 doses. Among AZD1222 vaccinees, only five to seven were seropositive at baseline.

Sequencing was performed with immunoSEQ multiplex PCR; in TCRdb, only in-frame clones are kept and a portion is missing. The table has over 110,000 clones, about 92% seen once. This sequence was found in an adult in good health. The V call is TRBV15, the J call TRBJ1-6; D is perhaps TRBD1 (5 bases). Sequenced material: peripheral blood, taken on day 0 of AZD1222 vaccination. CDR3 in DNA: TGTGCCACCAGCAGAGACAGGGTTGAGGGTTCACCCCTCCACTTT. It translates to CATSRDRVEGSPLHF. Full variable domain (missing parts from reference TRBV15 and TRBJ1-6): DAMVIQNPRYQVTQFGKPVTLSCSQTLNHNVMYWYQQKSSQAPKLLFHYYDKDFNNEADTPDNFQSRRPNTSFCFLDIRSPGLGDTAMYLCATSRDRVEGSPLHFGNGTRLTVT.